This entry lists 3 T cell receptor beta chains sequenced from one sample in a study of T cell changes during pregnancy in multiple sclerosis. This table comes from immunoSEQ multiplex PCR, and its TCRdb copy is limited to in-frame clones, with some not included. The sample has roughly 40,000 clones; more than 85% are singletons. The sample here was CD8+ T cells from peripheral blood mononuclear cells, taken in the first trimester of pregnancy. All receptors come from a female donor with multiple sclerosis, enrolled in a pregnancy study.

This chain uses TRBV5-4 with TRBJ2-5; 10 bases are a match to TRBD2. The CDR3 loop spans 15 amino acids. The germline V gene encodes CDR1 SGHNT and CDR2 YYREEE (reference sequence). The trim removed 2 bases at V and 4 bases at J, leaving 5 bases unmatched. The CDR3 bases are TGTGCCAGCAGCTTAGCGGGGGGGCCCTCAGAGACCCAGTACTTC. Amino acid sequence: CASSLAGGPSETQYF.

This clone appeared once. CDR3 nucleotide sequence: TGTGCCAGCAGCTTAGAGGCGCCAGGGAAAGCTTTCTTT. It encodes CASSLEAPGKAFF. V gene TRBV7-9 combines with J gene TRBJ1-1; D might be TRBD1 (5 bases). CDR3 length: 13 amino acids. Germline-derived CDR1 and CDR2 are SEHNR and FQNEAQ (reference sequence). V lost 1 base and J lost 9, with 12 bases in between.

J is TRBJ2-3 and V is TRBV5-1; 11 bases fit TRBD2. This CDR3 spans 17 amino acids. Trimming took 0 bases from V and 3 from J; bases not matched to a gene: 6. The germline V gene has CDR1 SGHRS and CDR2 YFSETQ. CDR3 DNA sequence: TGCGCCAGCAGCTTGGATGTGACTAGCGGGGTAACAGATACGCAGTATTTT. This gives the protein CASSLDVTSGVTDTQYF.